This TCR beta chain was identified in a study of blood T cell repertoires in COVID-19. This CDR3 contains 15 residues. Trimming cost V 3 bases and J 0 bases; bases outside gene matches: 5. Germline V CDR1 and CDR2: SGHAT, FQNNGV. This table comes from immunoSEQ multiplex PCR, and its TCRdb copy is limited to in-frame clones, with some not included. The table has 95,000 or so clones, about 89% seen once. The V gene is TRBV11-2, the J gene TRBJ2-7; 7 bases map to TRBD1. Sequenced: peripheral blood. This clonotype was sampled from a woman aged 70-85 years with acute or convalescent COVID-19. DNA for the CDR3: TGTGCCAGCAGCTTGGGACAGCTGAGCTCCTACGAGCAGTACGTC. Its translation: CASSLGQLSSYEQYV.